The 20 T cell receptor beta chains reported below all come from one sample, sequenced in a study of T cells in tumors after PD-1 blockade. Sequencing used immunoSEQ multiplex PCR; TCRdb keeps in-frame clones, though not all of them. The sample holds 55,000 to 65,000 clones, around 80% seen once. This specimen consisted of PBMCs, obtained before anti-PD-1 treatment. The receptors were gathered from a human donor with basal cell carcinoma.

The chain has TRBV5-1 and TRBJ1-6; 11 bases line up with TRBD1. The trim removed 1 base at V and 6 bases at J, leaving 9 bases unmatched. Germline-derived CDR1 and CDR2 are SGHRS and YFSETQ. This CDR3 contains 18 residues. CDR3 protein: CASSLTPGQGARNSPLHF. The CDR3 nucleotides read TGCGCCAGCAGCTTGACCCCCGGACAGGGGGCACGTAATTCACCCCTCCACTTT.

The chain has TRBV2 and TRBJ1-5; 8 nucleotides agree with TRBD1. CDR3 size: 13 residues. V gave up 10 bases and J gave up 2 bases; unmatched junction bases: 4. Germline loops: CDR1 SNHLY, CDR2 FYNNEI. CDR3 protein: CATRGQGNQPQHF. CDR3 nucleotide sequence: TGTGCCACACGGGGACAGGGCAATCAGCCCCAGCATTTT. The full variable domain, rest sourced from reference TRBV2 and TRBJ1-5, is EPEVTQTPSHQVTQMGQEVILRCVPISNHLYFYWYRQILGQKVEFLVSFYNNEISEKSEIFDDQFSVERPDGSNFTLKIRSTKLEDSAMYFCATRGQGNQPQHFGDGTRLSIL.

V and J are TRBV7-2 and TRBJ2-7; D is perhaps TRBD2 (7 bases). In germline, CDR1 is SGHTA, CDR2 FQGNSA. V lost 5 bases and J lost 0, with 14 bases in between. The CDR3 extends over 15 amino acids. The CDR3 DNA follows: TGTGCCAGCAGCGCGCACGGGGGGCCCTCCTACGAGCAGTACTTC. Translating it yields CASSAHGGPSYEQYF.

The chain uses TRBV2 and TRBJ2-7; D is undetermined. The CDR3 has 10 amino acids. The germline V and J ends were trimmed by 11 bases and 6 bases, with 11 bases remaining between them. The germline CDR1 and CDR2 sequences are SNHLY and FYNNEI. CDR3 DNA sequence: TGTGCCTCAGCAAGGACCGAGCAGTACTTC. Its translation is CASARTEQYF.

The chain joins TRBV3-1 (or the pseudogene TRBV3-2) to TRBJ2-1; tentative D call: TRBD1 (5 bases). Deletions cut 1 base from V and 2 bases from J, with 12 bases between. The CDR3 covers 16 residues. CDR1 is LGHDT and CDR2 is YNNKEL in the germline V gene (reference sequence). The CDR3 protein is CASSQGVQGAYNEQFF. For the CDR3, the DNA is TGTGCCAGCAGCCAAGGCGTTCAGGGCGCCTACAATGAGCAGTTCTTC.

J is TRBJ1-2 and V is TRBV5-4; D not certain. The CDR3 runs 12 residues. The germline gives CDR1 SGHNT, CDR2 YYREEE (reference sequence). V was cut by 0 bases and J by 4 bases, with 4 bases left in between. CDR3 loop: CASSLVGYGYTF. The CDR3 bases are TGTGCCAGCAGCTTGGTAGGCTATGGCTACACCTTC.

This chain uses TRBV6-4 with TRBJ2-1; TRBD2 matches at 7 bases. The CDR3 spans 15 residues. V lost 2 bases to trimming and J lost 6 bases; unmatched junction nucleotides: 7. The germline gives CDR1 MRHNA, CDR2 SNTAGT. DNA of the CDR3: TGTGCCAGCAGTGACGGGGAAGCGGGGCCCAATGAGCAGTTCTTC. This sequence encodes CASSDGEAGPNEQFF.

The chain links TRBV18 to TRBJ2-1; D is possibly TRBD2 (7 bases). V lost 2 bases, J lost 2 bases, and 10 bases lay in between. The CDR3 is 15 amino acids. Germline V gene lookup returns CDR1 KGHSH and CDR2 LQKENI. CDR3 DNA sequence: TGTGCCAGCTCACCAGGGGGGGCTCCCTACAATGAGCAGTTCTTC. This gives the protein CASSPGGAPYNEQFF.

The chain has TRBV11-3 and TRBJ2-1, with 9 nucleotides matching TRBD2. The V gene end was trimmed by 5 bases and the J gene end by 5 bases; junction bases not matched to a gene: 10. This CDR3 is 16 amino acids long. Germline V gives CDR1 SGHNT, CDR2 YENEEA. CDR3 in amino acids: CASSLRGAGGHNEQFF. DNA of the CDR3: TGTGCCAGCAGCCTAAGGGGAGCGGGGGGCCACAATGAGCAGTTCTTC. Filled out from reference TRBV11-3 and TRBJ2-1, the complete variable domain reads EAGVVQSPRYKIIEKKQPVAFWCNPISGHNTLYWYLQNLGQGPELLIRYENEEAVDDSQLPKDRFSAERLKGVDSTLKIQPAELGDSAVYLCASSLRGAGGHNEQFFGPGTRLTVL.

V gene TRBV27 combines with J gene TRBJ2-1, with D tentatively TRBD2 (5 bases). The CDR3 has 16 amino acids. V lost 5 bases and J lost 9, with 23 bases in between. Germline V lookup: CDR1 MNHEY, CDR2 SMNVEV (reference sequence). The CDR3 nucleotides are TGTGCCAGCAGTCCCCTACGCTCTGGGAGCCCCGGTGAGCAGTTCTTC. It yields the protein CASSPLRSGSPGEQFF.

The V and J genes are TRBV7-8 and TRBJ2-7; D gene unclear. V dropped 5 bases and J dropped 3 bases, with 14 bases sitting between them. Germline V lookup: CDR1 SGHVS, CDR2 FQNEAQ. The CDR3 is 14 amino acids. DNA of the CDR3: TGTGCCAGCAGCCTGTCCCTCAACCTCTACGAGCAGTACTTC. Protein product: CASSLSLNLYEQYF. The full variable domain, rest sourced from reference TRBV7-8 and TRBJ2-7, is GAGVSQSPRYKVAKRGQDVALRCDPISGHVSLFWYQQALGQGPEFLTYFQNEAQLDKSGLPSDRFFAERPEGSVSTLKIQRTQQEDSAVYLCASSLSLNLYEQYFGPGTRLTVT.

This sequence joins TRBV27 and TRBJ1-2; D ambiguous. The germline gives CDR1 MNHEY, CDR2 SMNVEV (reference sequence). Deletions cut 5 bases from V and 4 bases from J, with 11 bases between. There are 13 residues in the CDR3. The CDR3 protein is CASSPSVGYGYTF. The CDR3 DNA follows: TGTGCCAGCAGTCCCTCGGTGGGCTATGGCTACACCTTC.

The chain combines TRBV19 with TRBJ2-2; TRBD1 matches at 8 bases. Trimming cost V 10 bases and J 4 bases; bases outside gene matches: 5. Germline CDR1 and CDR2: LNHDA and SQIVND (reference sequence). The CDR3 consists of 13 residues. The CDR3 DNA is TGTGCCACGCGAACAGGGGGCACCGGGGAGCTGTTTTTT. Amino acid sequence: CATRTGGTGELFF. Looking up the rest from reference TRBV19 and TRBJ2-2 gives the full variable domain: DGGITQSPKYLFRKEGQNVTLSCEQNLNHDAMYWYRQDPGQGLRLIYYSQIVNDFQKGDIAEGYSVSREKKESFPLTVTSAQKNPTAFYLCATRTGGTGELFFGEGSRLTVL.

The chain is built from TRBV30 and TRBJ1-6, with a tentative D call TRBD1 (6 bases). The CDR3 length is 14 residues. Germline assignment: CDR1 GTSNPN and CDR2 SVGIG (reference sequence). Trimming pared 1 base from V and 9 bases from J, leaving 13 bases between. CDR3 protein: CAWSGGAGGSPLHF. The CDR3 bases are TGTGCCTGGAGTGGGGGGGCCGGGGGTTCACCCCTCCACTTT.

V gene TRBV14 combines with J gene TRBJ2-3; tentatively, D is TRBD1 (5 bases). In germline, CDR1 is SGHDN, CDR2 FVKESK. Trimming left V 1 base short and J 1 base short, with 12 bases between. There are 16 residues in the CDR3. In DNA, the CDR3 is TGTGCCAGCAGCCAAGTATGGGGCCTCGGCACAGATACGCAGTATTTT. Translated, it gives CASSQVWGLGTDTQYF.

J is TRBJ2-5 and V is TRBV5-8; D uncertain. The CDR3 has 13 amino acids. With 10 bases removed from V and 0 bases from J, the gap between germline ends came to 13 bases. Germline CDR1 is SGHTS and CDR2 is YDEGEE. The chain's CDR3 is CAGFSLYQETQYF. CDR3 in DNA: TGTGCCGGGTTCTCATTGTACCAAGAGACCCAGTACTTC.

This sequence joins TRBV5-8 and TRBJ1-6; D perhaps matches TRBD1 (6 bases). Trimming cost V 4 bases and J 7 bases, with 12 bases left between them. The CDR3 sequence is 14 residues long. Germline CDR1 reads SGHTS; CDR2 reads YDEGEE. Written as DNA, the CDR3 is TGTGCCAGCAGCGCCGGGGGCCCAAATTCACCCCTCCACTTT. Amino acid sequence: CASSAGGPNSPLHF. The entire variable domain, with the rest obtained from reference TRBV5-8 and TRBJ1-6, is as follows: EAGVTQSPTHLIKTRGQQATLRCSPISGHTSVYWYQQALGLGLQFLLWYDEGEERNRGNFPPRFSGRQFPNYSSELNVNALELEDSALYLCASSAGGPNSPLHFGNGTRLTVT.

This clone was counted a few times. The V gene is TRBV10-1, the J gene TRBJ1-5, with 7 bases that match TRBD1. CDR3 length: 15 amino acids. V gave up 0 bases and J gave up 7 bases; unmatched junction bases: 6. The germline V gene has CDR1 WNHNN and CDR2 SYGVQD (reference sequence). CDR3 bases: TGCGCCAGCAGTGAGTCGGACAGGTTGGAACAGCCCCAGCATTTT. Translation gives CASSESDRLEQPQHF.

This sequence joins TRBV12-3 or TRBV12-4 and TRBJ2-1; no firm D call. The CDR3 is 13 amino acids. V was pared by 5 bases and J by 6 bases, with 11 bases between. The CDR3, as DNA: TGTGCCAGCAGTCCACCGACTGGCAATGAGCAGTTCTTC. Amino acid sequence: CASSPPTGNEQFF.

The chain recombines TRBV10-1 with TRBJ1-2; D unresolved. Germline CDR1 and CDR2: WNHNN and SYGVQD (reference sequence). The CDR3 length is 14 residues. Trimming shortened V by 3 bases and J by 4 bases, and 12 bases separated the two germline ends. CDR3 nucleotides: TGCGCCAGCAGTGACCCGGGCCTGCTCTATGGCTACACCTTC. Its translation: CASSDPGLLYGYTF.